The source of this T cell receptor beta chain is a study of OX40 agonist ivuxolimab in advanced cancers. Study-wide results and limits: Antigen targets of the expanded peripheral T cells went undetermined.

This clone was counted a single time. What it binds is unknown. The CDR3 is 18 amino acids. Germline lookup yields CDR1 SGHVS and CDR2 FNYEAQ. V lost 4 bases to trimming and J lost 2 bases, with 24 bases between them. Clones were sequenced by immunoSEQ multiplex PCR, and TCRdb holds only the in-frame ones, with some missing. The sample shows tens of thousands of clones, 84% of them seen only once. This specimen was CD4+ or CD8+ T cells sorted from blood, taken in a trial of the OX40 agonist ivuxolimab. This sequence originates from an adult with an advanced solid tumor such as melanoma, head and neck, liver or kidney cancer. The chain carries TRBV7-6 and TRBJ2-7; D might be TRBD1 or TRBD2, each matching 7 bases. For the CDR3, the DNA is TGTGCCAGCAGCTCGGGGGGACCCGGGACAGTGAATCCCTACGAGCAGTACTTC. Protein product: CASSSGGPGTVNPYEQYF.